The 26 T cell receptor beta chains presented below share a single source sample, sequenced in a study of blood T cell repertoires in COVID-19. The table came from immunoSEQ multiplex PCR; TCRdb's copy has only in-frame clones and leaves some out. The sample contains approximately 68,000 clones, less than 85% of which appear only once. The sample was peripheral blood. The receptors were gathered from an elderly man with active COVID-19.

The CDR3 protein is CASSSGDLDRGYEQYF. As DNA, the CDR3 is TGTGCCAGCAGTTCCGGGGACCTGGACAGGGGGTACGAGCAGTACTTC. The chain uses TRBV28 and TRBJ2-7, with 10 bases lining up with TRBD1. Trimming cost V 4 bases and J 4 bases; bases outside gene matches: 10. Germline lookup yields CDR1 MDHEN and CDR2 SYDVKM. The CDR3 extends over 16 amino acids.

The chain employs TRBV7-6 and TRBJ2-2, with no clear D. Between the trimmed V and J ends, which lost 10 bases and 0 bases, there was a span of 9 bases. CDR3 length equals 13 residues. The germline CDR1 and CDR2 sequences are SGHVS and FNYEAQ. CDR3 nucleotide sequence: TGTGCCATCATTCATTCGAACACCGGGGAGCTGTTTTTT. This gives the protein CAIIHSNTGELFF.

The chain carries TRBV3-1 (or the pseudogene TRBV3-2) and TRBJ2-2; D uncertain. Germline V gene sequence: CDR1 LGHDT, CDR2 YNNKEL (reference sequence). Trimming stripped 0 bases from V and 4 bases from J, with 9 bases between. This CDR3 has 15 residues. This CDR3 reads CASSQDNSLTGELFF. CDR3 nucleotides: TGTGCCAGCAGCCAAGATAACTCCCTCACCGGGGAGCTGTTTTTT.

The chain joins TRBV5-1 to TRBJ2-7, with TRBD1 matching 8 bases. The length of the CDR3 is 16 residues. The ends lost 4 bases at V and 2 bases at J; junction bases unmatched: 11. CDR1 is SGHRS and CDR2 is YFSETQ in the germline V gene. Here the CDR3 DNA reads TGCGCCAGCAGCGTAGCCGCCGGGACAGGAACCTACGAGCAGTACTTC. As protein: CASSVAAGTGTYEQYF. Variable domain in full (rest from reference TRBV5-1 and TRBJ2-7): KAGVTQTPRYLIKTRGQQVTLSCSPISGHRSVSWYQQTPGQGLQFLFEYFSETQRNKGNFPGRFSGRQFSNSRSEMNVSTLELGDSALYLCASSVAAGTGTYEQYFGPGTRLTVT.

The chain employs TRBV7-2 and TRBJ2-2; 9 bases match TRBD1. Trimming cost V 5 bases and J 1 base; bases outside gene matches: 5. Looked up from germline, CDR1 is SGHTA and CDR2 is FQGNSA. There are 16 residues in the CDR3. CDR3 coding DNA: TGTGCCAGCAGCCTGAGGACAGGGGTGAACACCGGGGAGCTGTTTTTT. Its protein product is CASSLRTGVNTGELFF.

In this sample, this clone turned up a few times. This sequence joins TRBV19 and TRBJ2-2; 10 bases are shared with TRBD1. J gave up 7 bases and V 7 bases, and 6 bases lay outside the gene matches. Per germline, CDR1 LNHDA and CDR2 SQIVND (reference sequence). The CDR3 is made up of 14 amino acids. CDR3 amino acids: CASKDRGGYGELFF. The CDR3 bases are TGTGCCAGTAAGGACAGGGGGGGCTACGGGGAGCTGTTTTTT.

The chain couples TRBV30 to TRBJ2-3, with D possibly being TRBD2 (6 bases). Between the trimmed V and J ends, which lost 3 bases and 13 bases, there was a span of 14 bases. Germline V CDR1 and CDR2: GTSNPN, SVGIG (reference sequence). The CDR3 length is 11 residues. The CDR3 region is CAWSPGTGEYF. DNA for the CDR3: TGTGCCTGGAGCCCCGGCACGGGAGAGTATTTT.

The CDR3 sequence: CASSSPGQGEETQYF. Written as DNA, the CDR3 is TGTGCCAGCAGCTCCCCGGGACAGGGGGAAGAGACCCAGTACTTC. The chain employs TRBV7-2 and TRBJ2-5; 11 bases agree with TRBD1. CDR3 length: 15 residues. Germline V gene lookup returns CDR1 SGHTA and CDR2 FQGNSA. V shed 4 bases, J shed 3 bases, and the junction held 4 bases outside the gene matches. Looking up the rest from reference TRBV7-2 and TRBJ2-5 gives the full variable domain: GAGVSQSPSNKVTEKGKDVELRCDPISGHTALYWYRQSLGQGLEFLIYFQGNSAPDKSGLPSDRFSAERTGGSVSTLTIQRTQQEDSAVYLCASSSPGQGEETQYFGPGTRLLVL.

The chain links TRBV19 to TRBJ1-4, with 8 nucleotides matching TRBD1. This CDR3 comprises 16 residues. Germline CDR1 LNHDA, CDR2 SQIVND (reference sequence). Trimming at V came to 7 bases and at J to 0 bases, leaving 7 bases not matched to a gene. CDR3 DNA sequence: TGTGCCAGTACGGGGGGACAGGCTTCAACTAATGAAAAACTGTTTTTT. This gives the protein CASTGGQASTNEKLFF. Based on the CDR3 plus reference TRBV19 and TRBJ1-4, the full variable domain is DGGITQSPKYLFRKEGQNVTLSCEQNLNHDAMYWYRQDPGQGLRLIYYSQIVNDFQKGDIAEGYSVSREKKESFPLTVTSAQKNPTAFYLCASTGGQASTNEKLFFGSGTQLSVL.

The chain joins TRBV27 to TRBJ1-5, with a tentative D call TRBD1 (6 bases). This CDR3 region has 15 residues. V gave up 5 bases and J gave up 6 bases, with 17 bases separating them. The V gene's germline CDR1 is MNHEY and CDR2 SMNVEV (reference sequence). For the CDR3, the DNA is TGTGCCAGCAGTGCACAACAGGGTTCGGGTCAGCCCCAGCATTTT. Amino acid sequence: CASSAQQGSGQPQHF.

The chain couples TRBV7-9 to TRBJ2-5; D not resolved. CDR3 size: 14 residues. Trimming shortened V by 4 bases and J by 5 bases, and 14 bases separated the two germline ends. Germline V CDR1 and CDR2: SEHNR, FQNEAQ (reference sequence). Written as DNA, the CDR3 is TGTGCCAGCAGCTCGTCCGAGAGCAAGGAGACCCAGTACTTC. This translates into CASSSSESKETQYF.

The gene calls are TRBV19 and TRBJ1-3, with 9 bases fitting TRBD1. CDR3 length: 16 amino acids. CDR1 and CDR2 (germline): LNHDA, SQIVND (reference sequence). Losses at the gene ends were 3 bases for V and 2 bases for J; bases not matched to a gene: 5. The CDR3 is CASSIVQGATGNTIYF. In DNA, the CDR3 is TGTGCCAGTAGTATCGTACAGGGGGCTACTGGAAACACCATATATTTT.

The chain employs TRBV5-1 and TRBJ2-3, with 7 bases lining up with TRBD2. Unmatched junction bases numbered 4, after V lost 0 bases and J lost 0 bases. The CDR3 sequence is 16 residues long. The V gene's germline CDR1 is SGHRS and CDR2 YFSETQ. CDR3 nucleotides: TGCGCCAGCAGCTTGGGGGGACTATCTAGCACAGATACGCAGTATTTT. Protein: CASSLGGLSSTDTQYF.

The chain recombines TRBV5-5 with TRBJ1-5; 8 nucleotides agree with TRBD1. The V gene end was trimmed by 0 bases and the J gene end by 4 bases; junction bases not matched to a gene: 6. Germline V gene sequence: CDR1 SGHKS, CDR2 YYEKEE (reference sequence). The CDR3 is 16 residues long. The chain's CDR3 is CASSLGPDRANQPQHF. The DNA for the CDR3 is TGTGCCAGCAGCTTGGGTCCGGACAGGGCAAATCAGCCCCAGCATTTT.

The chain couples TRBV2 to TRBJ2-7; D unclear. Between the trimmed V and J ends, which lost 8 bases and 2 bases, there was a span of 13 bases. CDR1 SNHLY and CDR2 FYNNEI come from the germline V gene. The CDR3 loop spans 13 amino acids. The CDR3 is CASSTRSTYEQYF. The CDR3, as DNA: TGTGCCAGCTCTACGAGAAGTACCTACGAGCAGTACTTC.

The chain joins TRBV28 to TRBJ2-7; 11 nucleotides align to TRBD2. The ends lost 10 bases at V and 4 bases at J; junction bases unmatched: 6. Germline V lookup: CDR1 MDHEN, CDR2 SYDVKM. The CDR3 covers 13 residues. Written as DNA, the CDR3 is TGTGCCACCCTACTAGCGGGAGCTTACGAGCAGTACTTC. Protein sequence: CATLLAGAYEQYF.

V and J are TRBV5-1 and TRBJ2-7, with 8 bases aligning to TRBD1. With V trimmed by 0 bases and J by 4 bases, 6 bases remained unmatched. This CDR3 region has 15 residues. In germline, CDR1 is SGHRS, CDR2 YFSETQ. The CDR3 spells CASSLVAGGDYEQYF. The CDR3 nucleotides are TGCGCCAGCAGCTTGGTAGCAGGGGGCGATTACGAGCAGTACTTC.

J is TRBJ2-7 and V is TRBV4-3, with a possible D match to TRBD1 (5 bases). V dropped 2 bases and J dropped 9 bases, with 14 bases sitting between them. Germline V gene lookup returns CDR1 LGHNA and CDR2 YSLEER. The CDR3 spans 13 residues. CDR3 residues: CASSQQDSTLQYF. CDR3 nucleotides: TGCGCCAGCAGCCAACAAGACAGCACCTTGCAGTACTTC.

This clone was seen once. This chain's CDR3 is CASSVRGHNYGYTF. DNA of the CDR3: TGTGCCAGCAGCGTGAGGGGACATAACTATGGCTACACCTTC. The chain combines TRBV7-8 with TRBJ1-2; D possibly corresponds to TRBD1 (6 bases). CDR1 and CDR2 (germline): SGHVS, FQNEAQ. This CDR3 region has 14 residues. V lost 5 bases, J lost 1 base, and 11 bases lay in between. Complete variable domain (other parts from reference TRBV7-8 and TRBJ1-2): GAGVSQSPRYKVAKRGQDVALRCDPISGHVSLFWYQQALGQGPEFLTYFQNEAQLDKSGLPSDRFFAERPEGSVSTLKIQRTQQEDSAVYLCASSVRGHNYGYTFGSGTRLTVV.

V usage is TRBV27 and J usage is TRBJ2-7; 14 bases are shared with TRBD2. Germline CDR1 and CDR2: MNHEY and SMNVEV (reference sequence). Trimming took 6 bases from V and 4 from J; bases not matched to a gene: 11. The CDR3 has 17 amino acids. CDR3 coding DNA: TGTGCCAGCAGGGGGGGGACTAGCGGGAGAGGAGGGTACGAGCAGTACTTC. The encoded protein is CASRGGTSGRGGYEQYF.

This clone was seen once. The V call is TRBV5-1, the J call TRBJ2-5; TRBD1 matches at 10 bases. There are 17 residues in the CDR3. Looked up from germline, CDR1 is SGHRS and CDR2 is YFSETQ. J lost 5 bases, V lost 4 bases, and 14 bases had no gene match. CDR3 DNA sequence: TGCGCCAGCAGCCAAGGACAGGGGGGTTCCGGTGAGGAGACCCAGTACTTC. It translates to CASSQGQGGSGEETQYF.

This chain uses TRBV18 with TRBJ1-2; D is unresolved. CDR3 length equals 15 residues. Germline lookup yields CDR1 KGHSH and CDR2 LQKENI. Trimming took off 2 bases at V and 2 bases at J, with 12 bases between the two ends. CDR3 DNA sequence: TGTGCCAGCTCACCAAGGTCTGAGGGAAACTATGGCTACACCTTC. This translates into CASSPRSEGNYGYTF.

This clone was seen only a few times. The chain recombines TRBV27 with TRBJ2-7; tentatively, D is TRBD1 (5 bases). The CDR3 extends over 13 amino acids. The V gene's germline CDR1 is MNHEY and CDR2 SMNVEV (reference sequence). V lost 5 bases and J lost 2, with 10 bases in between. The CDR3 DNA follows: TGTGCCAGCAGTCCGACAGAAGCCTACGAGCAGTACTTC. Its protein product is CASSPTEAYEQYF.

The chain carries TRBV30 and TRBJ2-1; 8 bases line up with TRBD2. Germline loops: CDR1 GTSNPN, CDR2 SVGIG (reference sequence). Unmatched junction bases numbered 8, after V lost 3 bases and J lost 4 bases. This CDR3 has 15 residues. The chain's CDR3 is CAWRAGVSIYNEQFF. The CDR3, as DNA: TGTGCCTGGAGAGCGGGAGTAAGCATATACAATGAGCAGTTCTTC.

The gene calls are TRBV25-1 and TRBJ2-2, with 9 bases lining up with TRBD2. J lost 6 bases, V lost 2 bases, and 4 bases had no gene match. From germline, CDR1 is MGHDK and CDR2 SYGVNS. CDR3 size: 15 residues. CDR3 protein: CASSERGLAPGELFF. In DNA form, the CDR3 reads TGTGCCAGCAGTGAACGGGGACTAGCCCCCGGGGAGCTGTTTTTT.

This sequence joins TRBV30 and TRBJ2-1, with 7 bases identical to TRBD2. The junction had 10 bases not matched to a gene; V was cut back by 7 bases and J by 10 bases. The CDR3 runs 12 residues. The germline V gene encodes CDR1 GTSNPN and CDR2 SVGIG (reference sequence). CDR3 nucleotide sequence: TGTGCCTTCGCACTCCAGGGAGGGGAGCAGTTCTTC. Translated, it gives CAFALQGGEQFF.